The rows below give T cell receptor beta chains drawn from one sample of a study of shared clonotypes between healthy human individuals. Profiling relied on immunoSEQ multiplex PCR, and the TCRdb table lists in-frame clones only, not all of them. This table holds about 2.2 million clones, roughly 95% found once. Sequencing used naive CD8+ T cells from PBMCs. The source is a man aged 18 to 35 in good health. Some clones in this sample may be carry-over from other donors' samples. Both conserved end residues are part of each CDR3. The order of the fields is clone size, D gene, J gene, V gene, CDR3 DNA, CDR3 protein. D genes are given only for firm matches. Clone size is given for some rows only: seen once, a few or many times, or a class if the clone is expanded.

clone size: once; D gene: TRBD1; J gene: TRBJ2-5; V gene: TRBV4-2; CDR3 DNA: TGTGCCAGCAGCCAAGATTGGGGGACAGGGGGCCGGGAGACCCAGTACTTC; CDR3 protein: CASSQDWGTGGRETQYF
clone size: -; D gene: TRBD2; J gene: TRBJ2-1; V gene: TRBV27; CDR3 DNA: TGTGCCAGCAGTTTTTCTGCGGGAGGGGTGAGAGAGCAGTTCTTC; CDR3 protein: CASSFSAGGVREQFF
clone size: -; D gene: TRBD2; J gene: TRBJ2-3; V gene: TRBV2; CDR3 DNA: TGTGCCAGCAACCCCAAAGGACTAGCGAGCACAGATACGCAGTATTTT; CDR3 protein: CASNPKGLASTDTQYF
clone size: -; D gene: -; J gene: TRBJ1-1; V gene: TRBV6-1; CDR3 DNA: TGTGCCAGCAGCAACAGGAACACTGAAGCTTTCTTT; CDR3 protein: CASSNRNTEAFF
clone size: -; D gene: -; J gene: TRBJ2-7; V gene: TRBV11-2; CDR3 DNA: TGTGCCAGCAGCCTTTGGGAATACTCCTACGAGCAGTACTTC; CDR3 protein: CASSLWEYSYEQYF
clone size: -; D gene: -; J gene: TRBJ2-7; V gene: TRBV28; CDR3 DNA: TGTGCCAGCAGTTTGGTTACAAGGAGCTCCTACGAGCAGTACTTC; CDR3 protein: CASSLVTRSSYEQYF
clone size: once; D gene: -; J gene: TRBJ1-5; V gene: TRBV19; CDR3 DNA: TGTGCCAGTAGTATAAATATCAAGCAGCCCCAGCATTTT; CDR3 protein: CASSINIKQPQHF
clone size: once; D gene: -; J gene: TRBJ1-4; V gene: TRBV7-9; CDR3 DNA: TGTGCCAGCAGCGGGATCTCGCGGGATGAAAAACTGTTTTTT; CDR3 protein: CASSGISRDEKLFF
clone size: -; D gene: -; J gene: TRBJ2-1; V gene: TRBV6-5; CDR3 DNA: TGTGCCAGCAGTTACCAGGGCTACAATGAGCAGTTCTTC; CDR3 protein: CASSYQGYNEQFF
clone size: -; D gene: TRBD1; J gene: TRBJ1-1; V gene: TRBV27; CDR3 DNA: TGTGCCAGCAGGGACAGGGAGAACACTGAAGCTTTCTTT; CDR3 protein: CASRDRENTEAFF
clone size: -; D gene: TRBD2; J gene: TRBJ2-7; V gene: TRBV10-3; CDR3 DNA: TGTGCCATCAGTGAGGGGCCTCTAGCGGGAGGTCCAGACGAGCAGTACTTC; CDR3 protein: CAISEGPLAGGPDEQYF
clone size: -; D gene: -; J gene: TRBJ2-4; V gene: TRBV11-3; CDR3 DNA: TGTGCCAGCAGCCCCCGGACGGGTGACATTCAGTACTTC; CDR3 protein: CASSPRTGDIQYF
clone size: -; D gene: -; J gene: TRBJ1-4; V gene: TRBV9; CDR3 DNA: TGTGCCAGCAGCGTAGGAGAAGGTGGGGATCCTGCAACTAATGAAAAACTGTTTTTT; CDR3 protein: CASSVGEGGDPATNEKLFF
clone size: -; D gene: -; J gene: TRBJ2-1; V gene: TRBV27; CDR3 DNA: TGTGCCAGCAGTTACTACCCGAGCTCCTACAATGAGCAGTTCTTC; CDR3 protein: CASSYYPSSYNEQFF